This T cell receptor beta chain stems from a study of a mutant IDH1 vaccine in newly diagnosed glioma (dated by TCRdb to the early 2020s). For the study in its entirety: Of the roughly 33 treated patients, roughly 60% were male and approximately 38% were female, and the mean age was roughly 38 years. Prior to enrollment, patients had been given standard therapy consisting of radiotherapy alone, temozolomide alone, or radiochemotherapy with temozolomide, with the combination given to most patients. Six visits were used for peripheral blood collection: V03 (baseline), V05, V07, V10, V12 and V13. Longitudinal TCRB deep sequencing was done for 25 to 30 treated patients, wherever samples were available for exploratory analyses. Broad study findings and their caveats: Across multiple MHC alleles, vaccine-induced immune responses were seen in 90% to 95% of patients. Availability determined which PBMC samples were chosen for TCRB deep sequencing. Pseudoprogression appeared unrelated to alterations in the top peripheral T cell clonotypes detected by TCRB sequencing. The authors stated that sample limitations prevented analyses of patient blood samples from being reproduced.

The time point tag for this specimen amounts to: baseline, week 1 (first vaccination visit). Reading the label with the study, this specimen's treatment or condition is: pre-vaccination baseline after standard-of-care therapy. All donors had newly diagnosed IDH1-mutant astrocytomas of WHO grade 3 or 4 that showed loss of nuclear ATRX. The samples were drawn from NOA16, a multicentre, single-arm, open-label phase I trial in Germany that tested a mutant IDH1 peptide vaccine in humans for the first time. For immunogenicity testing, the blood drawn at visit V03 was used as the baseline sample. Genomic DNA for TCRB sequencing was extracted from EDTA blood using the DNeasy Blood and Tissue Kit. Libraries came from the immunoSEQ multiplex PCR assay. Rearranged TCR beta chain sequences were amplified using the hsTCRB Kit according to the manufacturer's protocol. An Illumina MiSeq was used to sequence the TCRB libraries. As for the original processing: Demultiplexing, trimming and gene mapping were performed with the kit vendor's proprietary platform. This immuneACCESS table, as held by TCRdb, lists in-frame sequences with V and J called but not all clones. Of the missing ones, under half trace to an unresolved V gene in checked studies; the others have no known cause. D and trimming come from the DNA, and the V and J calls and clone size come from that table. This sample gives about 88,000 clones in total; about four fifths of them show up just once. About 5.2% of the sample rests with the top ten.

The junction shows trimming of 4 bases on V and 2 bases on J, and the gene matches do not reach 5 bases of it. CDR1 SGHDN and CDR2 FVKESK are derived from the germline V gene. Its CDR3 holds 14 amino acids, cysteine through phenylalanine. Only CDR3 DNA is held: 42 bases, read in frame from base 1. Note on this clone: No cognate antigen has been identified for it. No base quality information exists; no much larger clone differs at one position.

This receptor was identified in a man in his forties with glioma. Some clones in this sample may be carry-over from other donors' samples. This chain joins TRBV14 to TRBJ2-7; TRBD1 lines up with 7 middle nucleotides. The sequences come from PBMCs, collected from a glioma patient treated with radiotherapy, temozolomide or both. The CDR3: CASSLAGGTYEQYF. The nucleotide sequence is TGTGCCAGCAGCCTAGCAGGGGGAACCTACGAGCAGTACTTC.